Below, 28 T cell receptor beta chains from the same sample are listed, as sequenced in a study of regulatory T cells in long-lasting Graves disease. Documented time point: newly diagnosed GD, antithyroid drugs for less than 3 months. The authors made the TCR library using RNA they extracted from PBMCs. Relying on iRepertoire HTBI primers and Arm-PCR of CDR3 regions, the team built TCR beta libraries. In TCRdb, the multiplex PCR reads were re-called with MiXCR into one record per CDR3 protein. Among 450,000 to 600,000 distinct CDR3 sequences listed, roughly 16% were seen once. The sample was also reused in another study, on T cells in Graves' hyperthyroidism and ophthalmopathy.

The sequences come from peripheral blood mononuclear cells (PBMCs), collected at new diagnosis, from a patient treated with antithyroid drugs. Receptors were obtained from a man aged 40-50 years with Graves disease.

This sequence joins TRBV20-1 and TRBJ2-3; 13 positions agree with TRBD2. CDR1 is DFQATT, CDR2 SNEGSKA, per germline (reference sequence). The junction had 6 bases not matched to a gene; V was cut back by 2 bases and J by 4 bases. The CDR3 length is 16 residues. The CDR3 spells CSARLLAGGPPDTQYF. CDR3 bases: TGCAGTGCTAGATTACTAGCGGGAGGGCCCCCAGATACGCAGTATTTT.

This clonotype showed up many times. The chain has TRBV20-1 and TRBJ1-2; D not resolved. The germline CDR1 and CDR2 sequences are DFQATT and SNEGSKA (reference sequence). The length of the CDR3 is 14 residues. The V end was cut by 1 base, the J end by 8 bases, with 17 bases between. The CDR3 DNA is TGCAGTGCTAGAGCACAAGGAAGAGTTTTGGGCTACACCTTC. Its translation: CSARAQGRVLGYTF.

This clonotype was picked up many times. This CDR3 is CAWSVNRGQFF. As DNA, the CDR3 is TGTGCCTGGAGTGTAAACCGGGGGCAGTTCTTC. The chain uses TRBV30 and TRBJ2-1, with D possibly being TRBD2 (5 bases). V was trimmed by 0 bases and J by 12 bases, leaving 9 bases between them. The germline CDR1 and CDR2 sequences are GTSNPN and SVGIG (reference sequence). The CDR3 loop spans 11 amino acids.

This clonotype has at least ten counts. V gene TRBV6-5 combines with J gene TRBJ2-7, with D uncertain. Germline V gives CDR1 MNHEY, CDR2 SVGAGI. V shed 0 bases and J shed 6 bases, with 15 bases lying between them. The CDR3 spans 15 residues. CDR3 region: CASSYSPRHSAEQYF. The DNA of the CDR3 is TGTGCCAGCAGTTACTCCCCGCGACATTCCGCCGAGCAGTACTTC.

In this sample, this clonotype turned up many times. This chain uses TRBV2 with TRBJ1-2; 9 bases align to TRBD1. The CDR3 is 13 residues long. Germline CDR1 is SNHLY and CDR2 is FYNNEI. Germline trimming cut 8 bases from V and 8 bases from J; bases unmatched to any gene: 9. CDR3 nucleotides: TGTGCCAGCGGCCCGGGACAGGGACGGGGCTACACCTTC. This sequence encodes CASGPGQGRGYTF.

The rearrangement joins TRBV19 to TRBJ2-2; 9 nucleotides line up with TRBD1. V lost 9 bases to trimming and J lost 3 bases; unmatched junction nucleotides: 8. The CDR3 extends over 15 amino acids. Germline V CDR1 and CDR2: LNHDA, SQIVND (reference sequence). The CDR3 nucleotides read TGTGCCAGCAGCAACAGGGGGCGGCACACCGGGGAGCTGTTTTTT. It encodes CASSNRGRHTGELFF.

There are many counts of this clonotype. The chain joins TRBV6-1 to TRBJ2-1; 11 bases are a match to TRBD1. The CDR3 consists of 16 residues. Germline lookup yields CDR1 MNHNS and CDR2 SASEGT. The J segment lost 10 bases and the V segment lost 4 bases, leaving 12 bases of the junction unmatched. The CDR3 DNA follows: TGTGCCAGCAGTGCATTGTCCGGGACAGGGGGTAAGGAGCAGTTCTTC. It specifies CASSALSGTGGKEQFF.

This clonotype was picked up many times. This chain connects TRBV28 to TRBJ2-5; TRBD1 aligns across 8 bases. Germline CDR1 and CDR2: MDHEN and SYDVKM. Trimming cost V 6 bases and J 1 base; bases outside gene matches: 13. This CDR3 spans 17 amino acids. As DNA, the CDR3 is TGTGCCAGCAGCCGCCGACAGGGGCCCGTCCTCCAAGAGACCCAGTACTTC. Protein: CASSRRQGPVLQETQYF.

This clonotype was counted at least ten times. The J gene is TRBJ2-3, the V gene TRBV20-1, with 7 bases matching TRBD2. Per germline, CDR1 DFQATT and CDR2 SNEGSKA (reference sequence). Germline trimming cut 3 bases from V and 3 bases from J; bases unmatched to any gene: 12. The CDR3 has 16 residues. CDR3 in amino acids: CSASLGRAGVTDTQYF. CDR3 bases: TGCAGTGCTAGTCTGGGCCGCGCGGGAGTTACAGATACGCAGTATTTT.

The CDR3 DNA sequence: TGCAGCGTTTTAAGGCCGGGAAATCCCCTCTACGAGCAGTACTTC. This encodes CSVLRPGNPLYEQYF. The rearrangement uses TRBV29-1 and TRBJ2-7; TRBD2 might be the D (5 bases). The CDR3 is 15 residues long. The V and J ends lost 5 bases and 3 bases respectively, with 20 bases between them. Germline values: CDR1 SQVTM, CDR2 ANQGSEA.

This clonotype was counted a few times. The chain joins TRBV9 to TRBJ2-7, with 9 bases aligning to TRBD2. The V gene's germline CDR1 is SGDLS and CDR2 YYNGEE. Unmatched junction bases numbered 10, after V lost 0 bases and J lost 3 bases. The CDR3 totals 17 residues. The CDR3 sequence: CASSVGSSLAGHYEQYF. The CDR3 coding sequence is TGTGCCAGCAGCGTAGGTAGTAGTCTAGCGGGGCACTACGAGCAGTACTTC.

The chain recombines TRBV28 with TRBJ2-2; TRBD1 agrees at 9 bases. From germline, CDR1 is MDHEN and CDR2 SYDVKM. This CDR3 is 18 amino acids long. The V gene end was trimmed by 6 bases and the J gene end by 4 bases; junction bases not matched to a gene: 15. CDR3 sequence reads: CASSVLTGGQRGTGELFF. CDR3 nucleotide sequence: TGTGCCAGCAGCGTCCTGACAGGGGGGCAGCGGGGCACCGGGGAGCTGTTTTTT.

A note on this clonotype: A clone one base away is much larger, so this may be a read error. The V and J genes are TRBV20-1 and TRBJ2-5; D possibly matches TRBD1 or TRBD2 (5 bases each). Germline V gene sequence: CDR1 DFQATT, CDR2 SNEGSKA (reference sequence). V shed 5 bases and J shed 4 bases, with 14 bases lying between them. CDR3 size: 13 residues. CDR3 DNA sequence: TGCAGTGCTGAGTGGGAGAGGGGAGAGACCCAGTACTTC. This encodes CSAEWERGETQYF.

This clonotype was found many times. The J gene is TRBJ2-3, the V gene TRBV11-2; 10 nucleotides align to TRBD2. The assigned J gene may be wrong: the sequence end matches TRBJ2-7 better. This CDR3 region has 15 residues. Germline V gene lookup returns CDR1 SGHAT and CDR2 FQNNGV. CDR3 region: CASSPGTSATYEQYF. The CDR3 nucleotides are TGTGCCAGCAGTCCCGGGACTAGCGCCACCTACGAGCAGTACTTC.

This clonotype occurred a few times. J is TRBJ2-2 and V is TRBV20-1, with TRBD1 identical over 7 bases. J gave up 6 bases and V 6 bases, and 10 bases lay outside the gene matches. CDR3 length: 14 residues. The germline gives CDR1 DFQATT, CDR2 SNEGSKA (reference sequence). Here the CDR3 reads CSAAFGTVAGELFF. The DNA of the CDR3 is TGCAGTGCCGCGTTTGGGACAGTGGCCGGGGAGCTGTTTTTT.

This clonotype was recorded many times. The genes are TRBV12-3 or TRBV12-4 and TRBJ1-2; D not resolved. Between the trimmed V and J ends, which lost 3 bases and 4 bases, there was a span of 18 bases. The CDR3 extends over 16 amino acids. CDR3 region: CASSFYLSRLGYGYTF. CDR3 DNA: TGTGCCAGCAGTTTCTACTTATCCCGGCTCGGCTATGGCTACACCTTC.

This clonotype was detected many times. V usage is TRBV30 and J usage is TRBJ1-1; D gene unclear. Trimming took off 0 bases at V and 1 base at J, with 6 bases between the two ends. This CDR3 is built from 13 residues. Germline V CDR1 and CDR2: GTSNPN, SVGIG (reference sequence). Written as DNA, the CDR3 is TGTGCCTGGAGTGTACAAAAGAACACTGAAGCTTTCTTT. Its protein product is CAWSVQKNTEAFF.

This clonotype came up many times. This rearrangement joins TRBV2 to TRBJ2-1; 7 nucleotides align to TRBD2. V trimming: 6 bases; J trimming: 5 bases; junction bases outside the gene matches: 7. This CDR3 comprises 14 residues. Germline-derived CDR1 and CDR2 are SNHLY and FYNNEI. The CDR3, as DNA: TGTGCCAGCAGCCGACTAGCCAAAAACAATGAGCAGTTCTTC. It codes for CASSRLAKNNEQFF.

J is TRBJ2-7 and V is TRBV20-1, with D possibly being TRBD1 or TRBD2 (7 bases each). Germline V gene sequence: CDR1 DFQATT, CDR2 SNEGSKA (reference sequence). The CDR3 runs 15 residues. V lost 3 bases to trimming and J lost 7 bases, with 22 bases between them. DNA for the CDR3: TGCAGTGCTAGGGAGGGGGCGGGAGCTTTTGGGGAGCAGTACTTC. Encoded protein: CSAREGAGAFGEQYF.

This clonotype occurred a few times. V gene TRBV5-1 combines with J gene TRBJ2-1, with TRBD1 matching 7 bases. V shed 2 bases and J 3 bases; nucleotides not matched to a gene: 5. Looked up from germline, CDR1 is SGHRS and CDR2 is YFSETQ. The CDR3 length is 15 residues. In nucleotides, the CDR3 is TGCGCCAGCAGCTTTTCGGCAGGGGGCTACAATGAGCAGTTCTTC. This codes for CASSFSAGGYNEQFF.

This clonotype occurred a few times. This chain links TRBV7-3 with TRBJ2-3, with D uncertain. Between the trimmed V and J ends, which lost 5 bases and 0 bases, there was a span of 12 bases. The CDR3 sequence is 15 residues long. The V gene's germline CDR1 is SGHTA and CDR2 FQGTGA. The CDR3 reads CASSDGHRSTDTQYF. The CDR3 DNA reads TGTGCCAGCAGCGACGGGCACAGAAGCACAGATACGCAGTATTTT.

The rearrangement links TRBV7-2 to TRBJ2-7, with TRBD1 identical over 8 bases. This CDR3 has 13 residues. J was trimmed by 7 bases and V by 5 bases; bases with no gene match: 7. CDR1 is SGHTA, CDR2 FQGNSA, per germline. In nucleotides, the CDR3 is TGTGCCAGCAGCCGACAGGGGCTGGGGGAGCAGTACTTC. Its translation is CASSRQGLGEQYF. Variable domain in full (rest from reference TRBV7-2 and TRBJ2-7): GAGVSQSPSNKVTEKGKDVELRCDPISGHTALYWYRQSLGQGLEFLIYFQGNSAPDKSGLPSDRFSAERTGGSVSTLTIQRTQQEDSAVYLCASSRQGLGEQYFGPGTRLTVT.

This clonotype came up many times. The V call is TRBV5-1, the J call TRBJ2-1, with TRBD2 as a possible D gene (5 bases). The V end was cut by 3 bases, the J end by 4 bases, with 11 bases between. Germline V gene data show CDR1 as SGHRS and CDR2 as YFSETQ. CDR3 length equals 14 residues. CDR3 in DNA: TGCGCCAGCAGCTCTGGACTCCTATACAATGAGCAGTTCTTC. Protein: CASSSGLLYNEQFF. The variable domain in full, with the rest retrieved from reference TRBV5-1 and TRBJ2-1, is KAGVTQTPRYLIKTRGQQVTLSCSPISGHRSVSWYQQTPGQGLQFLFEYFSETQRNKGNFPGRFSGRQFSNSRSEMNVSTLELGDSALYLCASSSGLLYNEQFFGPGTRLTVL.

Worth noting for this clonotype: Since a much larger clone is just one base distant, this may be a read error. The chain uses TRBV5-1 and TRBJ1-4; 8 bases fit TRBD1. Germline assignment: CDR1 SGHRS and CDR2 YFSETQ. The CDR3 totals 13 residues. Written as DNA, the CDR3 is TGCGCCGGCAGCTTGAGGACAGGGGAAAAACTGTTTTTT. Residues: CAGSLRTGEKLFF. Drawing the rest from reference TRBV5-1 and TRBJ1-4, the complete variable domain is KAGVTQTPRYLIKTRGQQVTLSCSPISGHRSVSWYQQTPGQGLQFLFEYFSETQRNKGNFPGRFSGRQFSNSRSEMNVSTLELGDSALYLCAGSLRTGEKLFFGSGTQLSVL.

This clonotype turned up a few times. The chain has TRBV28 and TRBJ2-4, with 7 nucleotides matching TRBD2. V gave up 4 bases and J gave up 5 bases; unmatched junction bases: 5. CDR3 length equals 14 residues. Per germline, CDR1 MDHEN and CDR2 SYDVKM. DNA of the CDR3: TGTGCCAGCAGTTCCTTAAGCGGGGAAAACATTCAGTACTTC. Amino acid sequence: CASSSLSGENIQYF.

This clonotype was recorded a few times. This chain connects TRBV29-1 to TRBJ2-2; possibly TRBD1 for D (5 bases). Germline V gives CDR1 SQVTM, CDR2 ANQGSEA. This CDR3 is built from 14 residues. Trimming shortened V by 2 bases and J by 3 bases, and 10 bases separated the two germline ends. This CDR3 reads CSVESRVDTGELFF. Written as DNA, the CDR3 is TGCAGCGTTGAAAGCAGGGTCGACACCGGGGAGCTGTTTTTT.

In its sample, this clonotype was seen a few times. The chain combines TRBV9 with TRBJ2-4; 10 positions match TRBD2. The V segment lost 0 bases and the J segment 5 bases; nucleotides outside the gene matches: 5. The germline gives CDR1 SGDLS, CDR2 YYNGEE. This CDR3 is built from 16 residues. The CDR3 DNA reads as TGTGCCAGCAGCGTAGGAGGACTAGCGGTACAAAACATTCAGTACTTC. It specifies CASSVGGLAVQNIQYF. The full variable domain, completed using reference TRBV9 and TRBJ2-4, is DSGVTQTPKHLITATGQRVTLRCSPRSGDLSVYWYQQSLDQGLQFLIQYYNGEERAKGNILERFSAQQFPDLHSELNLSSLELGDSALYFCASSVGGLAVQNIQYFGAGTRLSVL.

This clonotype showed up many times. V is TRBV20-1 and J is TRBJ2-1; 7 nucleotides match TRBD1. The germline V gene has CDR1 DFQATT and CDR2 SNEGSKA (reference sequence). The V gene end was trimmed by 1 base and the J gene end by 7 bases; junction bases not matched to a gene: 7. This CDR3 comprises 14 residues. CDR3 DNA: TGCAGTGCTAGAGGAGGGGACAGAATGAATGAGCAGTTCTTC. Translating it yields CSARGGDRMNEQFF.